This passage covers 24 T cell receptor beta chains from one sample sequenced in a study of blood T cell repertoires in COVID-19. Assay: immunoSEQ multiplex PCR; the TCRdb copy retains only in-frame clones and omits some. Of 63,000 or so clones listed, around 87% are singletons. Material: peripheral blood. These receptors were taken from a man aged 70 or older with active COVID-19.

The chain uses TRBV4-2 and TRBJ2-1; TRBD2 agrees at 9 bases. The CDR3 covers 15 residues. Per germline, CDR1 LGHNA and CDR2 YNFKEQ. Germline trimming cut 1 base from V and 9 bases from J; bases unmatched to any gene: 7. CDR3 sequence reads: CASSQGGSGSGEQFF. DNA of the CDR3: TGTGCCAGCAGCCAAGGGGGTAGCGGGAGTGGTGAGCAGTTCTTC.

This sequence joins TRBV27 and TRBJ2-5; D is possibly TRBD2 (5 bases). Trimming removed 8 bases at V and 1 base at J, with 11 bases between. Per germline, CDR1 MNHEY and CDR2 SMNVEV (reference sequence). The length of the CDR3 is 13 residues. Written as DNA, the CDR3 is TGTGCCAGCGGACGGGCGGGCCAAGAGACCCAGTACTTC. Encoded protein: CASGRAGQETQYF.

The V and J genes are TRBV6-5 and TRBJ2-7; 10 bases map to TRBD2. The CDR3 runs to 13 residues. Germline V gives CDR1 MNHEY, CDR2 SVGAGI. The junction had 9 bases not matched to a gene; V was cut back by 10 bases and J by 6 bases. The CDR3 sequence is CATLAGVSGEQYF. The CDR3 coding sequence is TGTGCCACTCTAGCGGGAGTGAGTGGCGAGCAGTACTTC.

This chain uses TRBV27 with TRBJ2-7; D possibly corresponds to TRBD2 (6 bases). The CDR3 is 13 residues long. V dropped 4 bases and J dropped 4 bases, with 11 bases sitting between them. The germline V gene encodes CDR1 MNHEY and CDR2 SMNVEV (reference sequence). The CDR3 is CASSSAGQYEQYF. CDR3 nucleotides: TGTGCCAGCAGTTCTGCGGGGCAATACGAGCAGTACTTC.

This chain uses TRBV7-2 with TRBJ2-1; 8 bases are a match to TRBD2. J gave up 6 bases and V 4 bases, and 8 bases lay outside the gene matches. This CDR3 has 15 residues. CDR1 SGHTA and CDR2 FQGNSA come from the germline V gene. DNA of the CDR3: TGTGCCAGCAGCTCCCGGACTAGCTGGGGCAATGAGCAGTTCTTC. Amino acid sequence: CASSSRTSWGNEQFF.

V is TRBV6-4 and J is TRBJ2-5; D not resolved. The CDR3 totals 13 residues. Trimming cost V 3 bases and J 5 bases, with 10 bases left between them. Germline CDR1 and CDR2: MRHNA and SNTAGT. CDR3: CASSERWAETQYF. Here the CDR3 DNA reads TGTGCCAGCAGTGAACGTTGGGCCGAGACCCAGTACTTC.

This rearrangement joins TRBV7-6 to TRBJ2-1; D unclear. CDR1 is SGHVS and CDR2 is FNYEAQ in the germline V gene. Trimming took 5 bases from V and 0 from J, leaving 11 bases between them. The CDR3 covers 15 residues. CDR3 nucleotides: TGTGCCAGCAGCAGCCCCTCACCCTCCTACAATGAGCAGTTCTTC. This encodes CASSSPSPSYNEQFF.

This chain joins TRBV27 and TRBJ2-5; possible D gene TRBD2, 6 bases. V lost 5 bases to trimming and J lost 7 bases, with 20 bases between them. In germline, CDR1 is MNHEY, CDR2 SMNVEV (reference sequence). The CDR3 extends over 15 amino acids. Written as DNA, the CDR3 is TGTGCCAGCAGTCCCACGGGGACTGCTAAATCGACCCAGTACTTC. This codes for CASSPTGTAKSTQYF.

The rearrangement links TRBV18 to TRBJ2-1, with TRBD2 matching 14 bases. V lost 6 bases, J lost 6 bases, and 1 base stayed unmatched. The CDR3 spans 14 residues. The germline V gene has CDR1 KGHSH and CDR2 LQKENI. DNA of the CDR3: TGTGCCAGCTCGACTAGCGGGAGGGGCAATGAGCAGTTCTTC. It codes for CASSTSGRGNEQFF.

The V gene is TRBV12-5, the J gene TRBJ1-2; no reliable D call. This CDR3 is 15 amino acids long. Per germline, CDR1 LGHNT and CDR2 FRNRAP. V shed 6 bases and J shed 3 bases, with 17 bases lying between them. CDR3 protein: CASGYKAAADYGYTF. The CDR3 bases are TGTGCTAGTGGCTACAAGGCCGCGGCGGACTATGGCTACACCTTC.

The V and J genes are TRBV6-5 and TRBJ1-1, with D perhaps matching TRBD1 (5 bases). CDR3 length: 15 amino acids. The germline V gene has CDR1 MNHEY and CDR2 SVGAGI. V was clipped by 7 bases and J by 3 bases, with 18 bases between them. The CDR3 is CASTSGGGRDTEAFF. The CDR3 nucleotides read TGTGCCAGCACCTCCGGGGGAGGGAGGGACACTGAAGCTTTCTTT.

V and J are TRBV5-4 and TRBJ2-7; 11 bases fit TRBD2. The CDR3 is 14 residues long. After removal of 6 bases from V and 3 bases from J, the junction contained 5 bases not matched to a gene. The germline gives CDR1 SGHNT, CDR2 YYREEE (reference sequence). CDR3 region: CASTSSGRHYEQYF. CDR3 DNA: TGTGCCAGCACCTCTAGCGGGAGGCACTACGAGCAGTACTTC.

The DNA for the CDR3 is TGTGCCAGCAGCAACCCTCGAGGGGCGGGGGCGAAGACCCAGTACTTC. This gives the protein CASSNPRGAGAKTQYF. V usage is TRBV21-1 and J usage is TRBJ2-5; no check of the table's D call, TRBD2, against the DNA was made. TRBV21-1 is a pseudogene segment. The CDR3 runs to 16 residues.

CDR3 sequence reads: CASSPGTLYNEQFF. The CDR3 bases are TGTGCCAGCAGCCCCGGGACACTTTACAATGAGCAGTTCTTC. This chain links TRBV7-3 with TRBJ2-1, with a possible D match to TRBD1 (6 bases). Germline values: CDR1 SGHTA, CDR2 FQGTGA. V lost 5 bases, J lost 4 bases, and 12 bases lay in between. CDR3 length: 14 residues.

This clone turned up a few times. The chain carries TRBV6-5 and TRBJ1-1; D gene unclear. Germline V gene data show CDR1 as MNHEY and CDR2 as SVGAGI. The CDR3 is 13 residues long. V shed 0 bases and J shed 7 bases, with 9 bases lying between them. The CDR3 loop is CASSYSRRDEAFF. Written as DNA, the CDR3 is TGTGCCAGCAGTTACTCTAGGAGAGATGAAGCTTTCTTT.

V is TRBV7-3 and J is TRBJ2-1; 8 positions match TRBD2. This CDR3 contains 15 residues. Trimming removed 4 bases from V and 5 bases from J; junction bases left unmatched: 7. Germline CDR1 SGHTA, CDR2 FQGTGA. DNA of the CDR3: TGTGCCAGCAGCTCCCCCGGGGGGGGAGACAATGAGCAGTTCTTC. Translated: CASSSPGGGDNEQFF.

In regard to this clone: The junction departs from germline at one end; a sequencing error may be responsible. V is TRBV2 and J is TRBJ2-1, with TRBD1 matching over 7 bases. CDR1 is SNHLY and CDR2 is FYNNEI in the germline V gene. The CDR3 covers 13 residues. CDR3 residues: CASSGGGARFLVF. The CDR3 nucleotides read TGTGCCAGCAGTGGAGGGGGCGCCCGATTCTTGGTCTTC.

The V gene is TRBV30, the J gene TRBJ1-3, with a weak D call TRBD1 (5 bases). This CDR3 region has 16 residues. With 2 bases removed from V and 0 bases from J, the gap between germline ends came to 14 bases. Germline CDR1 reads GTSNPN; CDR2 reads SVGIG (reference sequence). The CDR3 bases are TGTGCCTGGAGTTGGGGGGGGACGAGCTCTGGAAACACCATATATTTT. Translation gives CAWSWGGTSSGNTIYF.

CDR3: CASSITAGGSGKNIQYF. The CDR3 bases are TGTGCCAGTAGTATAACAGCGGGAGGTTCGGGCAAAAACATTCAGTACTTC. The genes are TRBV19 and TRBJ2-4, with 9 positions matching TRBD2. The CDR3 totals 17 residues. Germline V gene sequence: CDR1 LNHDA, CDR2 SQIVND (reference sequence). Unmatched junction bases numbered 8, after V lost 2 bases and J lost 3 bases.

The V call is TRBV7-2, the J call TRBJ2-7; 9 bases are a match to TRBD2. CDR3 size: 15 residues. The germline V gene has CDR1 SGHTA and CDR2 FQGNSA. The V and J ends lost 0 bases and 6 bases, in that order; junction bases with no gene match: 6. The CDR3 DNA reads as TGTGCCAGCAGCTTAGCGCCTAGCGGGATTGGCGAGCAGTACTTC. Translation: CASSLAPSGIGEQYF.

V usage is TRBV27 and J usage is TRBJ2-5; 8 nucleotides agree with TRBD2. CDR1 is MNHEY, CDR2 SMNVEV, per germline (reference sequence). J lost 5 bases, V lost 6 bases, and 11 bases had no gene match. The length of the CDR3 is 15 residues. CDR3 sequence: CASSLNSGIPETQYF. The CDR3 nucleotides read TGTGCCAGCAGCTTAAATAGCGGGATACCGGAGACCCAGTACTTC.

As concerns this clone: At one of its ends the junction is not consistent with the germline gene, which may arise from a read error. The genes are TRBV27 and TRBJ2-1; TRBD2 matches 11 bases. Germline lookup yields CDR1 MNHEY and CDR2 SMNVEV (reference sequence). The CDR3 has 17 amino acids. CDR3 in DNA: TGTGCCAGCCGTTTAATAGCGGGAGGGCCCTCCTACAATGAGCAGTTCTTC. Amino acid sequence: CASRLIAGGPSYNEQFF.

This clone was recorded only once. The chain carries TRBV19 and TRBJ2-3, with TRBD2 matching over 9 bases. Trimming cost V 4 bases and J 0 bases; bases outside gene matches: 2. Per the germline V gene, CDR1 is LNHDA and CDR2 is SQIVND (reference sequence). The CDR3 spans 15 residues. This CDR3 reads CASSTTSGSTDTQYF. The CDR3 DNA reads TGTGCCAGTAGTACTACTAGCGGGAGCACAGATACGCAGTATTTT.

This chain joins TRBV11-3 and TRBJ2-7; 8 bases map to TRBD2. The trim removed 3 bases at V and 2 bases at J, leaving 3 bases unmatched. CDR1 and CDR2 from the germline V gene are SGHNT and YENEEA. The CDR3 has 14 residues. As DNA, the CDR3 is TGTGCCAGCAGCTTCCAGCGGGGGACCTACGAGCAGTACTTC. This translates into CASSFQRGTYEQYF.